This T cell receptor (beta chain) comes out of a study of cytomegalovirus exposure and HLA in healthy donors. Study context: Early released data had about 80 million unique TCRs, all coming from HLA-typed donors.

Turning to this clone: Antigen: not known.

Regarding the study as a whole: According to reports, the classifier identified cytomegalovirus status with high specificity and sensitivity. The analysis excluded some indistinguishable V segments, including TRBV6-2 and TRBV6-3.

PCR amplification relied on 60 Vbeta primers (plus 13 Jbeta primers). The data were produced by immunoSEQ multiplex PCR, yet TCRdb's version contains in-frame clones alone and is incomplete. Of about 180,000 clones in the sample, around 79% were seen once. The CDR3 contains 13 residues. CDR1 is SGHDT, CDR2 YYEEEE, per germline. V was shortened by 3 bases and J by 9 bases, with 15 bases between the two germline ends. The sequence was obtained from a man in his forties in good health and CMV-seropositive. This chain links TRBV5-6 with TRBJ2-5; D is possibly TRBD2 (6 bases). The sample consisted of PBMCs. CDR3 coding DNA: TGTGCCAGCAGCTCATTTGTAGGAGGGTCCCAGTACTTC. Residues: CASSSFVGGSQYF.